Below, 22 T cell receptor beta chains from the same sample are listed, as sequenced in a study of blood T cell repertoires in COVID-19. Data came from immunoSEQ multiplex PCR; TCRdb stores just in-frame clones and leaves some out. Among about 400,000 clones listed, 80% to 90% were seen once. Sequenced input: peripheral blood. The receptors come from a woman aged 25 to 39 with acute or convalescent COVID-19.

The chain is built from TRBV28 and TRBJ2-3; perhaps TRBD1 as D (5 bases). Germline V lookup: CDR1 MDHEN, CDR2 SYDVKM. The V end lost 2 bases, the J end lost 6 bases, and 15 bases lay between the germline ends. This CDR3 is 15 amino acids long. The DNA of the CDR3 is TGTGCCAGCAGTTTAAGACAGTTGGGGCGGGATACGCAGTATTTT. It codes for CASSLRQLGRDTQYF.

The CDR3 sequence is CASTAGNYGYTF. The CDR3 nucleotides read TGTGCCAGCACGGCGGGGAACTATGGCTACACCTTC. This sequence joins TRBV12-3 or TRBV12-4 and TRBJ1-2; the D is unclear. The CDR3 runs 12 residues. The V and J ends lost 7 bases and 2 bases respectively, with 8 bases between them.

The chain has TRBV9 and TRBJ2-1, with 11 bases matching TRBD2. The germline V gene has CDR1 SGDLS and CDR2 YYNGEE. The CDR3 has 15 amino acids. V gave up 4 bases and J gave up 7 bases; unmatched junction bases: 7. The CDR3 protein is CASSYIAGGTNEQFF. The CDR3 DNA follows: TGTGCCAGCAGCTATATAGCGGGGGGGACGAATGAGCAGTTCTTC. Supplemented by reference TRBV9 and TRBJ2-1, the full variable domain reads DSGVTQTPKHLITATGQRVTLRCSPRSGDLSVYWYQQSLDQGLQFLIQYYNGEERAKGNILERFSAQQFPDLHSELNLSSLELGDSALYFCASSYIAGGTNEQFFGPGTRLTVL.

The rearrangement links TRBV14 to TRBJ2-1; 7 positions match TRBD2. Germline lookup yields CDR1 SGHDN and CDR2 FVKESK. Trimming at V came to 2 bases and at J to 11 bases, leaving 12 bases not matched to a gene. The CDR3 is 15 residues long. The CDR3 here is CASSQITQKRGKQFF. CDR3 in DNA: TGTGCCAGCAGCCAAATAACGCAAAAGCGGGGTAAGCAGTTCTTC.

The chain combines TRBV6-5 with TRBJ1-5, with no clear D. From germline, CDR1 is MNHEY and CDR2 SVGAGI. The CDR3 is 15 amino acids. Trimming removed 3 bases at V and 0 bases at J, with 9 bases between. The CDR3 is CASSYYADSNQPQHF. The CDR3 DNA sequence: TGTGCCAGCAGTTATTATGCAGATAGCAATCAGCCCCAGCATTTT.

The V and J genes are TRBV6-5 and TRBJ2-3; TRBD1 is a possible D gene (6 bases). CDR3 length: 13 amino acids. V lost 2 bases, J lost 3 bases, and 6 bases lay in between. Germline V gives CDR1 MNHEY, CDR2 SVGAGI. The CDR3 DNA is TGTGCCAGCAGTTACAGGGGGACAGATACGCAGTATTTT. It is translated as CASSYRGTDTQYF.

The chain joins TRBV27 to TRBJ2-2; weak D call: TRBD2 (6 bases). CDR1 and CDR2 from the germline V gene are MNHEY and SMNVEV (reference sequence). This CDR3 contains 15 residues. V lost 5 bases and J lost 6, with 16 bases in between. This CDR3 is CASSPQTGLPGELFF. In nucleotides, the CDR3 is TGTGCCAGCAGTCCTCAAACGGGACTCCCCGGGGAGCTGTTTTTT.

The J gene is TRBJ1-1, the V gene TRBV30; 9 bases align to TRBD1. CDR1 and CDR2 (germline): GTSNPN, SVGIG (reference sequence). CDR3 length: 14 residues. CDR3 in amino acids: CALTGDRVWTEAFF. The CDR3 DNA reads as TGTGCTCTAACTGGGGACAGGGTGTGGACTGAAGCTTTCTTT.

The chain has TRBV5-6 and TRBJ2-7, with D perhaps matching TRBD1 (6 bases). The CDR3 has 16 residues. Trimming stripped 4 bases from V and 6 bases from J, with 23 bases between. CDR1 is SGHDT, CDR2 YYEEEE, per germline. The CDR3, as DNA: TGTGCCAGCAGCCCCGAGGCTACGGGACACCCTCGCGAGCAGTACTTC. Translating it yields CASSPEATGHPREQYF.

This clone occurred once. The gene calls are TRBV7-9 and TRBJ1-1; D is undetermined. The V end was cut by 5 bases, the J end by 1 base, with 11 bases between. Germline CDR1 is SEHNR and CDR2 is FQNEAQ (reference sequence). This CDR3 is built from 14 residues. This chain's CDR3 is CASSMTPPNTEAFF. The CDR3 DNA follows: TGTGCCAGCAGCATGACACCTCCGAACACTGAAGCTTTCTTT.

The V call is TRBV6-6, the J call TRBJ2-7, with 7 bases matching TRBD1. The CDR3 sequence is 12 residues long. The V gene's germline CDR1 is MNHNY and CDR2 SVGAGI (reference sequence). V lost 7 bases, J lost 4 bases, and 4 bases stayed unmatched. This CDR3 reads CASKGADYEQYF. The CDR3 DNA sequence: TGTGCCAGCAAGGGGGCAGATTACGAGCAGTACTTC.

The genes are TRBV9 and TRBJ2-2; maybe TRBD1 (6 bases). V was clipped by 3 bases and J by 2 bases, with 14 bases between them. The CDR3 has 16 amino acids. Germline V gives CDR1 SGDLS, CDR2 YYNGEE. The CDR3 region has the DNA TGTGCCAGCAGCGCCCACCGGACAGCAAACACCGGGGAGCTGTTTTTT. Its translation: CASSAHRTANTGELFF.

The genes are TRBV6-5 and TRBJ1-2, with 8 bases matching TRBD1. The ends lost 8 bases at V and 7 bases at J; junction bases unmatched: 9. The CDR3 has 13 residues. Germline V CDR1 and CDR2: MNHEY, SVGAGI. The CDR3 DNA sequence: TGTGCCAGCGGAAATCAGGGGGCTCTTGGCTACACCTTC. It codes for CASGNQGALGYTF.

The chain recombines TRBV11-2 with TRBJ1-1; TRBD1 might be the D (5 bases). The CDR3 length is 14 residues. The V end was cut by 1 base, the J end by 3 bases, with 9 bases between. Germline lookup yields CDR1 SGHAT and CDR2 FQNNGV. The CDR3 nucleotides are TGTGCCAGCAGCTTAGGTTTAGGGGACACTGAAGCTTTCTTT. It is translated as CASSLGLGDTEAFF.

This chain links TRBV6-4 with TRBJ2-3, with D tentatively TRBD2 (6 bases). CDR1 is MRHNA and CDR2 is SNTAGT in the germline V gene. V was cut by 0 bases and J by 0 bases, with 7 bases left in between. This CDR3 spans 15 amino acids. The CDR3 nucleotides are TGTGCCAGCAGTGACTCGGGGGGAAGCACAGATACGCAGTATTTT. Translation: CASSDSGGSTDTQYF.

This chain joins TRBV10-2 and TRBJ2-3; the match to TRBD2 covers 12 bases. The germline gives CDR1 WSHSY, CDR2 SAAADI. CDR3 size: 17 residues. V dropped 3 bases and J dropped 0; count of bases not matched to a gene: 4. CDR3 residues: CASSDLLAGGSTDTQYF. DNA of the CDR3: TGCGCCAGCAGTGATCTTCTAGCGGGGGGGAGCACAGATACGCAGTATTTT.

The sample holds a few counts of this clone. The chain is built from TRBV30 and TRBJ1-1; maybe TRBD1 (5 bases). V lost 8 bases, J lost 5 bases, and 15 bases lay in between. The CDR3 has 12 amino acids. Germline values: CDR1 GTSNPN, CDR2 SVGIG (reference sequence). CDR3 sequence reads: CARDSRGTEAFF. CDR3 nucleotide sequence: TGTGCCAGGGACTCACGCGGGACTGAAGCTTTCTTT.

The J gene is TRBJ1-1, the V gene TRBV7-9; maybe TRBD1 (5 bases). V lost 3 bases and J 2 bases, leaving 10 bases between the germline ends. CDR3 length: 14 amino acids. Germline lookup yields CDR1 SEHNR and CDR2 FQNEAQ (reference sequence). As DNA, the CDR3 is TGTGCCAGCAGCTTCCAGGGCGGTAACACTGAAGCTTTCTTT. Translating gives CASSFQGGNTEAFF.

In this sample, this clone turned up a few times. V is TRBV4-2 and J is TRBJ1-1, with 7 bases fitting TRBD1. Germline lookup yields CDR1 LGHNA and CDR2 YNFKEQ. J gave up 1 base and V 0 bases, and 2 bases lay outside the gene matches. The CDR3 has 15 amino acids. The CDR3 DNA reads TGTGCCAGCAGCCAAGAATACAGGGGGAACACTGAAGCTTTCTTT. It specifies CASSQEYRGNTEAFF.

The chain combines TRBV27 with TRBJ1-6, with TRBD1 identical over 7 bases. Germline values: CDR1 MNHEY, CDR2 SMNVEV (reference sequence). Trimming removed 7 bases from V and 6 bases from J; junction bases left unmatched: 9. CDR3 size: 15 residues. The CDR3 bases are TGTGCCAGCACCCGAACGACAGGGCTTAATTCACCCCTCCACTTT. Its protein is CASTRTTGLNSPLHF.

The chain combines TRBV10-1 with TRBJ2-2; the D is unclear. Looked up from germline, CDR1 is WNHNN and CDR2 is SYGVQD (reference sequence). The CDR3 sequence is 14 residues long. V lost 2 bases, J lost 2 bases, and 6 bases lay in between. CDR3 sequence: CASSEARNTGELFF. The DNA of the CDR3 is TGCGCCAGCAGTGAGGCCAGAAACACCGGGGAGCTGTTTTTT.

The gene calls are TRBV28 and TRBJ1-1; 7 bases fit TRBD1. CDR3 length: 14 residues. J was trimmed by 2 bases and V by 2 bases; bases with no gene match: 2. Germline-derived CDR1 and CDR2 are MDHEN and SYDVKM. Here the CDR3 reads CASSLTGANTEAFF. As DNA, the CDR3 is TGTGCCAGCAGTTTAACAGGGGCAAACACTGAAGCTTTCTTT. Full variable domain (remainder filled in from reference TRBV28 and TRBJ1-1): DVKVTQSSRYLVKRTGEKVFLECVQDMDHENMFWYRQDPGLGLRLIYFSYDVKMKEKGDIPEGYSVSREKKERFSLILESASTNQTSMYLCASSLTGANTEAFFGQGTRLTVV.